The 14 T cell receptor beta chains listed next were all sequenced from one sample in a study of cytomegalovirus exposure and HLA in healthy donors. PCR amplification relied on 60 Vbeta primers (plus 13 Jbeta primers). The table came from immunoSEQ multiplex PCR; TCRdb's copy has only in-frame clones and leaves some out. The repertoire consists of some 120,000 clones, with roughly 15% occurring once and the leading ten covering roughly 2%. Sequences were obtained from PBMCs. The receptors shown here come from a woman younger than 30 in good health and CMV-seronegative.

The sample holds a few counts of this clone. The CDR3 nucleotides read TGTGCCAGCAGCGCCAACAGGGTTTTAAAAGAGACCCAGTACTTC. It yields the protein CASSANRVLKETQYF. The J gene is TRBJ2-5, the V gene TRBV13; D might be TRBD1 (6 bases). The germline V gene has CDR1 PRHDT and CDR2 FYEKMQ (reference sequence). The CDR3 has 15 residues. The ends were cut back, 5 bases at V and 3 bases at J, with 16 bases in the middle.

The CDR3 here is CASSSFPTDTQETQYF. Here the CDR3 DNA reads TGTGCCAGCAGCAGTTTCCCGACGGACACCCAAGAGACCCAGTACTTC. The V call is TRBV27, the J call TRBJ2-5, with D maybe TRBD1 (5 bases). CDR3 length: 16 amino acids. The V gene's germline CDR1 is MNHEY and CDR2 SMNVEV (reference sequence). Trimming cost V 6 bases and J 1 base, with 18 bases left between them.

V gene TRBV5-4 combines with J gene TRBJ2-4, with TRBD2 as a possible D gene (6 bases). Trimming left V 4 bases short and J 1 base short, with 15 bases between. Germline V gene lookup returns CDR1 SGHNT and CDR2 YYREEE (reference sequence). This CDR3 region has 16 residues. The CDR3 sequence is CASSLGRAGAKNIQYF. CDR3 in DNA: TGTGCCAGCAGCCTCGGACGGGCGGGGGCCAAAAACATTCAGTACTTC.

This clone was recorded a few times. This chain connects TRBV7-9 to TRBJ1-3; no clear D gene. The germline V and J ends were trimmed by 5 bases and 4 bases, with 6 bases remaining between them. The germline gives CDR1 SEHNR, CDR2 FQNEAQ (reference sequence). The CDR3 loop spans 12 amino acids. CDR3 bases: TGTGCCAGCAGCGAACAGGGAAACACCATATATTTT. Residues: CASSEQGNTIYF.

The chain recombines TRBV29-1 with TRBJ1-1; possibly TRBD1 for D (6 bases). The CDR3 loop spans 12 amino acids. In germline, CDR1 is SQVTM, CDR2 ANQGSEA. V lost 7 bases, J lost 2 bases, and 11 bases lay in between. CDR3 in DNA: TGCAGCGGTGGGGGCGTAAACACTGAAGCTTTCTTT. Its translation: CSGGGVNTEAFF.

This clone appeared a few times. Written as DNA, the CDR3 is TGCGCCAGCAGGGAAATAGCGGGAGTTAGCACCGGGGAGCTGTTTTTT. Its translation: CASREIAGVSTGELFF. The chain is built from TRBV5-1 and TRBJ2-2; TRBD2 matches 9 bases. The CDR3 totals 16 residues. CDR1 is SGHRS, CDR2 YFSETQ, per germline. Germline trimming cut 5 bases from V and 4 bases from J; bases unmatched to any gene: 9.

The table lists this clone with a few counts. The chain combines TRBV7-7 with TRBJ2-7; a weak D match, TRBD2 (5 bases). V was clipped by 5 bases and J by 4 bases, with 15 bases between them. The CDR3 is 14 amino acids. Germline values: CDR1 SSHAT, CDR2 FNYEAQ (reference sequence). The CDR3 loop reads CASSPLGVGYEQYF. In DNA, the CDR3 is TGTGCCAGCAGCCCCCTCGGGGTTGGTTACGAGCAGTACTTC.

The chain carries TRBV2 and TRBJ2-5; TRBD2 might be the D (6 bases). The V end was cut by 1 base, the J end by 7 bases, with 10 bases between. The CDR3 contains 13 residues. Germline loops: CDR1 SNHLY, CDR2 FYNNEI. As DNA, the CDR3 is TGTGCCAGCAGTGAAGGGTGGGGAGGGACCCAGTACTTC. Translation: CASSEGWGGTQYF.

This clone was seen a handful of times. V and J are TRBV2 and TRBJ2-3; a possible D gene is TRBD2 (6 bases). Per germline, CDR1 SNHLY and CDR2 FYNNEI. Trimming took 4 bases from V and 1 from J, leaving 12 bases between them. The CDR3 contains 15 residues. Here the CDR3 DNA reads TGTGCCAGCAGTGCCGGGAGCTTCGGCACAGATACGCAGTATTTT. Residues: CASSAGSFGTDTQYF.

In this sample, this clone turned up a few times. The chain combines TRBV10-3 with TRBJ1-5, with 9 positions matching TRBD1. From germline, CDR1 is ENHRY and CDR2 SYGVKD. V lost 2 bases, J lost 0 bases, and 5 bases stayed unmatched. The CDR3 is made up of 17 amino acids. CDR3 in amino acids: CAISEGTGSYSNQPQHF. The CDR3 region has the DNA TGTGCCATCAGTGAGGGGACAGGGTCTTATAGCAATCAGCCCCAGCATTTT.

This chain connects TRBV7-3 to TRBJ2-5; D not resolved. Trimming stripped 0 bases from V and 5 bases from J, with 10 bases between. This CDR3 contains 14 residues. Per the germline V gene, CDR1 is SGHTA and CDR2 is FQGTGA. CDR3 amino acids: CASSLTPSGETQYF. The DNA for the CDR3 is TGTGCCAGCAGCTTAACTCCTAGTGGCGAGACCCAGTACTTC.

Here the CDR3 DNA reads TGTGCCAGCAGCCGGACAGGGGAGTACAATGAGCAGTTCTTC. Translating it yields CASSRTGEYNEQFF. The chain has TRBV9 and TRBJ2-1; 9 positions match TRBD1. Germline values: CDR1 SGDLS, CDR2 YYNGEE. The junction had 3 bases not matched to a gene; V was cut back by 4 bases and J by 4 bases. The CDR3 loop spans 14 amino acids.

V gene TRBV7-6 combines with J gene TRBJ2-6; possibly TRBD1 for D (6 bases). The germline V gene encodes CDR1 SGHVS and CDR2 FNYEAQ. V dropped 5 bases and J dropped 2 bases, with 16 bases sitting between them. CDR3 length: 17 residues. The CDR3 bases are TGTGCCAGCAGCCGCGCCGGGACATGGACTGGGGCCAACGTCCTGACTTTC. Translation: CASSRAGTWTGANVLTF.

This clone was detected only a few times. Other DNA sequences in the same sample also yield this CDR3. The gene calls are TRBV4-2 and TRBJ2-3; TRBD2 aligns across 10 bases. The V segment lost 0 bases and the J segment 1 base; nucleotides outside the gene matches: 1. This CDR3 is 16 amino acids long. Germline assignment: CDR1 LGHNA and CDR2 YNFKEQ. CDR3 loop: CASSQELAGGTDTQYF. CDR3 bases: TGTGCCAGCAGCCAAGAGCTAGCGGGAGGCACAGATACGCAGTATTTT.